This T cell receptor (beta chain) was sequenced for a study of control samples from healthy donors and cancer patients (dated by TCRdb to 2019 to 2021). Worth noting for this clone: Its recognized antigen is unknown. Base qualities are missing; no much larger clone stands one base away.

The CDR3 spans 14 residues, from the cysteine through the phenylalanine. The read is trimmed to its CDR3 DNA, 42 bases read in frame from base 1. Per the germline V gene, SGHVS is the CDR1 and FQNEAQ is the CDR2. V is trimmed back by 5 bases and J by 8 bases, and the junction contains 6 bases that no gene match accounts for. Libraries were constructed by the immunoSEQ multiplex PCR assay. Sourced from immuneACCESS, this table was stored by TCRdb with only in-frame sequences that have V and J called. A share of the clones is absent; for the studies checked, an unresolved V gene accounts for under half, and the remainder has no known explanation. Recorded for this sample are about 83,000 clones; 91% of them occurred a single time. Around 17% of the sample is held by the ten biggest clonotypes.

The TCR sequence derives from a man aged 50-59 years in good health. The chain is assembled from TRBV7-8 and TRBJ1-4; TRBD1 aligns with 9 central bases. The source material was blood. The CDR3 corresponds to CASSQPGQGEKLFF. The nucleotide sequence is given as TGTGCCAGCAGCCAGCCGGGACAGGGAGAAAAACTGTTTTTT.